Below are 21 T cell receptor beta chains sequenced from a single sample in a study of blood T cell repertoires in COVID-19. Profiled with immunoSEQ multiplex PCR; TCRdb holds only in-frame clones, not every one. Of under 300,000 clones in the sample, around 82% are singletons; the top ten hold 4.5% to 5%. The sequencing sample was made of peripheral blood. The receptors were sampled from a woman older than 75 with active or convalescent COVID-19.

The chain couples TRBV6-5 to TRBJ1-3; D is unclear. CDR3 length equals 15 residues. Germline CDR1 MNHEY, CDR2 SVGAGI. Trimming removed 0 bases at V and 4 bases at J, with 10 bases between. The CDR3 sequence: CASSYSGGKGNTIYF. CDR3 bases: TGTGCCAGCAGTTACTCGGGAGGGAAAGGAAACACCATATATTTT.

This rearrangement joins TRBV19 to TRBJ1-1, with 8 bases lining up with TRBD1. Unmatched junction bases numbered 3, after V lost 3 bases and J lost 3 bases. The germline CDR1 and CDR2 sequences are LNHDA and SQIVND (reference sequence). The CDR3 covers 14 residues. For the CDR3, the DNA is TGTGCCAGTAGTATCCAGGGGGCGCACACTGAAGCTTTCTTT. Protein sequence: CASSIQGAHTEAFF.

The chain uses TRBV18 and TRBJ1-5, with TRBD1 matching over 7 bases. CDR1 is KGHSH and CDR2 is LQKENI in the germline V gene. The CDR3 has 14 amino acids. The trim removed 3 bases at V and 7 bases at J, leaving 6 bases unmatched. CDR3 amino acids: CASSPGTAEQPQHF. The CDR3 DNA is TGTGCCAGCTCACCCGGGACAGCCGAACAGCCCCAGCATTTT.

The chain recombines TRBV28 with TRBJ1-1, with 8 nucleotides matching TRBD1. CDR1 and CDR2 (germline): MDHEN, SYDVKM. The V gene end was trimmed by 3 bases and the J gene end by 1 base; junction bases not matched to a gene: 1. The CDR3 has 14 amino acids. The CDR3 is CASSLGQANTEAFF. CDR3 nucleotide sequence: TGTGCCAGCAGTTTGGGACAGGCGAACACTGAAGCTTTCTTT.

This clone was counted only a few times. The chain recombines TRBV7-9 with TRBJ2-1, with 7 bases identical to TRBD1. The CDR3 is 14 residues long. Trimming removed 1 base from V and 8 bases from J; junction bases left unmatched: 5. The germline CDR1 and CDR2 sequences are SEHNR and FQNEAQ (reference sequence). The DNA of the CDR3 is TGTGCCAGCAGCTTAGTGCAGGGGGTCGATGAGCAGTTCTTC. It specifies CASSLVQGVDEQFF.

The CDR3 sequence: CAGRGEPFDTQYF. DNA of the CDR3: TGTGCGGGCCGGGGGGAGCCTTTTGATACGCAGTATTTT. The rearrangement joins TRBV30 to TRBJ2-3; 7 bases agree with TRBD2. The CDR3 has 13 amino acids. The germline V gene encodes CDR1 GTSNPN and CDR2 SVGIG (reference sequence).

This chain's CDR3 is CASSRGGVRQGGYYGYTF. Here the CDR3 DNA reads TGTGCCAGCAGCCGAGGGGGTGTTAGGCAGGGAGGATATTATGGCTACACCTTC. This rearrangement joins TRBV7-8 to TRBJ1-2, with a possible D match to TRBD1 (6 bases). Germline V gene lookup returns CDR1 SGHVS and CDR2 FQNEAQ. V shed 5 bases and J shed 5 bases, with 27 bases lying between them. CDR3 size: 18 residues.

This chain links TRBV7-2 with TRBJ1-4; 7 bases are shared with TRBD1. Germline CDR1 SGHTA, CDR2 FQGNSA. The V and J ends lost 6 bases and 4 bases, in that order; junction bases with no gene match: 11. CDR3 length: 16 amino acids. In nucleotides, the CDR3 is TGTGCCAGCAGGGAAAAAGGGACAGCAAATAATGAAAAACTGTTTTTT. Protein sequence: CASREKGTANNEKLFF. The entire variable domain, with the rest obtained from reference TRBV7-2 and TRBJ1-4, is as follows: GAGVSQSPSNKVTEKGKDVELRCDPISGHTALYWYRQSLGQGLEFLIYFQGNSAPDKSGLPSDRFSAERTGGSVSTLTIQRTQQEDSAVYLCASREKGTANNEKLFFGSGTQLSVL.

The chain recombines TRBV15 with TRBJ1-2, with 7 positions matching TRBD1. This CDR3 comprises 13 residues. Germline lookup yields CDR1 LNHNV and CDR2 YYDKDF (reference sequence). Trimming took 3 bases from V and 5 from J; bases not matched to a gene: 3. The CDR3 reads CATSRDRRYGYTF. Here the CDR3 DNA reads TGTGCCACCAGCAGGGACAGGAGGTATGGCTACACCTTC.

CDR3 nucleotide sequence: TGTGCCAGCAGCCCCCTTCGGGTAGCGGGAGTGTCCTACGAGCAGTACTTC. This codes for CASSPLRVAGVSYEQYF. The rearrangement links TRBV11-2 to TRBJ2-7; 9 positions agree with TRBD2. Germline V gene data show CDR1 as SGHAT and CDR2 as FQNNGV. V dropped 5 bases and J dropped 1; count of bases not matched to a gene: 12. The CDR3 is 17 amino acids. Filled out from reference TRBV11-2 and TRBJ2-7, the complete variable domain reads EAGVAQSPRYKIIEKRQSVAFWCNPISGHATLYWYQQILGQGPKLLIQFQNNGVVDDSQLPKDRFSAERLKGVDSTLKIQPAKLEDSAVYLCASSPLRVAGVSYEQYFGPGTRLTVT.

The J gene is TRBJ2-7, the V gene TRBV5-4, with D possibly being TRBD1 (7 bases). This CDR3 comprises 17 residues. The germline V gene encodes CDR1 SGHNT and CDR2 YYREEE (reference sequence). V dropped 4 bases and J dropped 2 bases, with 22 bases sitting between them. In DNA, the CDR3 is TGTGCCAGCAGCCCACAAGGGGTGCCAGGGGGGACCTACGAGCAGTACTTC. Protein product: CASSPQGVPGGTYEQYF. The variable domain in full, completed from reference TRBV5-4 and TRBJ2-7, reads ETGVTQSPTHLIKTRGQQVTLRCSSQSGHNTVSWYQQALGQGPQFIFQYYREEENGRGNFPPRFSGLQFPNYSSELNVNALELDDSALYLCASSPQGVPGGTYEQYFGPGTRLTVT.

The chain couples TRBV27 to TRBJ1-6, with 10 bases lining up with TRBD1. Germline CDR1 reads MNHEY; CDR2 reads SMNVEV (reference sequence). The CDR3 has 17 residues. The V segment lost 6 bases and the J segment 7 bases; nucleotides outside the gene matches: 12. The CDR3 reads CASRAKRWDRGNSPLHF. The CDR3 region has the DNA TGTGCCAGCAGAGCCAAACGGTGGGACAGGGGAAATTCACCCCTCCACTTT.

The chain uses TRBV19 and TRBJ1-2; no definite D call. The CDR3 is 15 amino acids. Germline V gives CDR1 LNHDA, CDR2 SQIVND (reference sequence). V was trimmed by 7 bases and J by 1 base, leaving 16 bases between them. The CDR3 sequence: CASKFAAEFNYGYTF. DNA of the CDR3: TGTGCCAGTAAATTTGCCGCGGAGTTTAACTATGGCTACACCTTC.

The chain has TRBV5-4 and TRBJ2-5, with 13 bases aligning to TRBD2. From germline, CDR1 is SGHNT and CDR2 YYREEE (reference sequence). The V segment lost 4 bases and the J segment 2 bases; nucleotides outside the gene matches: 8. The CDR3 runs to 17 residues. The CDR3 DNA reads TGTGCCAGCAGCCCCGGGACTAGCGGGGCCAGACAAGAGACCCAGTACTTC. Its translation is CASSPGTSGARQETQYF.

The rearrangement uses TRBV7-8 and TRBJ1-1; D perhaps matches TRBD1 (6 bases). V gave up 6 bases and J gave up 2 bases, with 22 bases separating them. The CDR3 runs 17 residues. CDR1 is SGHVS, CDR2 FQNEAQ, per germline. CDR3 coding DNA: TGTGCCAGCAGTTTATCACCCAGGTCAGGGGTTAACACTGAAGCTTTCTTT. Protein product: CASSLSPRSGVNTEAFF.

V and J are TRBV2 and TRBJ1-2; no definite D call. The V and J ends lost 4 bases and 3 bases respectively, with 9 bases between them. The CDR3 sequence is 13 residues long. The germline V gene has CDR1 SNHLY and CDR2 FYNNEI. DNA of the CDR3: TGTGCCAGCAGTGTATCAGAATACTATGGCTACACCTTC. As protein: CASSVSEYYGYTF.

The chain links TRBV2 to TRBJ2-7; 9 nucleotides align to TRBD1. This CDR3 contains 14 residues. Germline trimming cut 5 bases from V and 5 bases from J; bases unmatched to any gene: 7. CDR1 is SNHLY and CDR2 is FYNNEI in the germline V gene. The CDR3 region has the DNA TGTGCCAGCAGTCCCAGGACAGGGGTGAACGAGCAGTACTTC. As protein: CASSPRTGVNEQYF.

This chain links TRBV19 with TRBJ1-5; D ambiguous. Trimming shortened V by 3 bases and J by 3 bases, and 12 bases separated the two germline ends. In germline, CDR1 is LNHDA, CDR2 SQIVND (reference sequence). This CDR3 is built from 15 residues. The CDR3 region has the DNA TGTGCCAGTAGTATTGAGAGCACGAACAATCAGCCCCAGCATTTT. It specifies CASSIESTNNQPQHF.

The CDR3 DNA follows: TGCGCCAGCAGCTCCGGGACAGGGGGCATGAACACTGAAGCTTTCTTT. Its protein is CASSSGTGGMNTEAFF. The chain couples TRBV5-1 to TRBJ1-1; 12 bases line up with TRBD1. After removal of 3 bases from V and 0 bases from J, the junction contained 3 bases not matched to a gene. The CDR3 totals 16 residues. CDR1 is SGHRS, CDR2 YFSETQ, per germline.

Concerning this clone: Distinct nucleotide sequences in the sample also encode this CDR3. The chain employs TRBV19 and TRBJ1-5; D is perhaps TRBD1 (5 bases). Deletions cut 0 bases from V and 2 bases from J, with 5 bases between. Germline V gene sequence: CDR1 LNHDA, CDR2 SQIVND (reference sequence). CDR3 length equals 14 residues. CDR3 in DNA: TGTGCCAGTAGTATAGACAGGGGCAATCAGCCCCAGCATTTT. Translating it yields CASSIDRGNQPQHF.

The chain couples TRBV5-1 to TRBJ2-7; 8 bases are shared with TRBD2. Trimming took 4 bases from V and 2 from J; bases not matched to a gene: 5. The CDR3 extends over 14 amino acids. The germline V gene encodes CDR1 SGHRS and CDR2 YFSETQ. CDR3 loop: CASSQERGPYEQYF. CDR3 coding DNA: TGCGCCAGCAGCCAGGAGCGGGGGCCCTACGAGCAGTACTTC.